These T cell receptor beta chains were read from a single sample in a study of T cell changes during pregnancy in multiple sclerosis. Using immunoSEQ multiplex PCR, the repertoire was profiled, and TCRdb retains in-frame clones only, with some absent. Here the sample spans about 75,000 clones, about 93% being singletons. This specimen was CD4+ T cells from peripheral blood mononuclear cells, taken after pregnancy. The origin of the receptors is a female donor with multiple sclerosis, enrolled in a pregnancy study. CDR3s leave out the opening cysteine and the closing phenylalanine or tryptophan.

CDR3 protein: ASSPGQGPYNEQF
J gene: TRBJ2-1
V gene: TRBV28

CDR3 protein: ASSPLPGGSQETQY
J gene: TRBJ2-5
V gene: TRBV18

CDR3 protein: ASSLSQGSWGYT
J gene: TRBJ1-2
V gene: TRBV7-2

CDR3 protein: ASSPGGLSGYT
J gene: TRBJ1-2
V gene: TRBV7-8

CDR3 protein: ASSATGVNTEAF
J gene: TRBJ1-1
V gene: TRBV19

CDR3 protein: AISLDRGLTYEQY
J gene: TRBJ2-7
V gene: TRBV10-3

CDR3 protein: ASSFGGAIDPQH
J gene: TRBJ1-5
V gene: TRBV7-9

CDR3 protein: ASSVGPVTSTHTDTQY
J gene: TRBJ2-3
V gene: TRBV9

CDR3 protein: ASSFPGHLSGNTIY
J gene: TRBJ1-3
V gene: TRBV7-9

CDR3 protein: ASSLVPGFQETQY
J gene: TRBJ2-5
V gene: TRBV5-1

CDR3 protein: ASRTESEQY
J gene: TRBJ2-7
V gene: TRBV6-5

CDR3 protein: AISVREDAFQETQY
J gene: TRBJ2-5
V gene: TRBV10-3

CDR3 protein: ATTLGTGALTDTQY
J gene: TRBJ2-3
V gene: TRBV5-1

CDR3 protein: ASSLVSGRAYETQY
J gene: TRBJ2-5
V gene: TRBV5-6

CDR3 protein: ATEGGAGTGELF
J gene: TRBJ2-2
V gene: TRBV19

CDR3 protein: ASSAGQGNFLNTEAF
J gene: TRBJ1-1
V gene: TRBV9

CDR3 protein: ASSATGQRLAF
J gene: TRBJ1-1
V gene: TRBV7-2

CDR3 protein: ASSPPGLAGSGEQF
J gene: TRBJ2-1
V gene: TRBV18

CDR3 protein: ASSPGLAGGPQY
J gene: TRBJ2-7
V gene: TRBV27

CDR3 protein: ASSLWSGDTEAF
J gene: TRBJ1-1
V gene: TRBV28

CDR3 protein: ASSEGGTVLGELF
J gene: TRBJ2-2
V gene: TRBV6-1

CDR3 protein: ASSEGSSGRGFQMKQY
J gene: TRBJ2-7
V gene: TRBV2

CDR3 protein: ASSSRGYEQY
J gene: TRBJ2-7
V gene: TRBV6-5

CDR3 protein: ASSYATESAYNEQF
J gene: TRBJ2-1
V gene: TRBV6-5

CDR3 protein: ASEGGGRPSSYNEQF
J gene: TRBJ2-1
V gene: TRBV9

CDR3 protein: ASSLLGSTYEQY
J gene: TRBJ2-7
V gene: TRBV5-1

CDR3 protein: ASSPGGGRGGKTEAF
J gene: TRBJ1-1
V gene: TRBV5-1

CDR3 protein: ASSSSRTGGTYGYT
J gene: TRBJ1-2
V gene: TRBV7-2

CDR3 protein: ASSSGTSGSTDTQY
J gene: TRBJ2-3
V gene: TRBV7-7

CDR3 protein: ASNEMQGGSGANVLT
J gene: TRBJ2-6
V gene: TRBV5-1

CDR3 protein: ASRSRTSGSLNEQF
J gene: TRBJ2-1
V gene: TRBV2

CDR3 protein: ASSILAGGIRTTEAF
J gene: TRBJ1-1
V gene: TRBV19

CDR3 protein: ASSTHILAEPTDTQY
J gene: TRBJ2-3
V gene: TRBV9

CDR3 protein: ASSPPTPVNEQY
J gene: TRBJ2-7
V gene: TRBV28

CDR3 protein: ASSSGLRAHTGELF
J gene: TRBJ2-2
V gene: TRBV27

CDR3 protein: ASSLEGHEQF
J gene: TRBJ2-1
V gene: TRBV27

CDR3 protein: ASSLERGQKYNEQF
J gene: TRBJ2-1
V gene: TRBV11-3

CDR3 protein: ASSYYAGVTHYEQY
J gene: TRBJ2-7
V gene: TRBV6-5

CDR3 protein: ASSQETGGGDTQY
J gene: TRBJ2-3
V gene: TRBV14

CDR3 protein: ASSLGRRGHNEQF
J gene: TRBJ2-1
V gene: TRBV11-3

CDR3 protein: ASSIGTSGGYEQY
J gene: TRBJ2-7
V gene: TRBV19

CDR3 protein: ASSYWEGGGNIQY
J gene: TRBJ2-4
V gene: TRBV6-6